These 29 T cell receptor beta chains came from one sample sequenced in a study of shared clonotypes between healthy human individuals (TCRdb year 2020). Library preparation was by the immunoSEQ multiplex PCR assay. As stored in TCRdb, this immuneACCESS dataset retains in-frame rearrangements with V and J assigned. A fraction of the clones does not appear; measured against another copy, unresolved V genes explain less than half of the discrepancy, and the remainder lacks a known reason. Counted in this sample were 600,000 or so clones; approximately 95% of them appeared once. 0.11% of the sample lies in the top ten. CD8 naive samples consisted of CD45RO-negative cells that were positively selected for CCR7, yielding a CD45RA+CCR7+ population without TemRA cells. Input material: naive CD8+ T cells sorted from blood. The sample's cell subset or site label, decoded: CD45RA+CCR7+. These receptors were collected from a woman in her twenties or thirties in good health.

The chain links TRBV13 to TRBJ1-3; a possible D gene is TRBD1 (6 bases). Trimming took off 0 bases at V and 4 bases at J, with 19 bases between the two ends. Germline V gives CDR1 PRHDT, CDR2 FYEKMQ (reference sequence). CDR3 length equals 18 residues. CDR3: CASSLGPLDRRLGNTIYF. As DNA, the CDR3 is TGTGCCAGCAGCTTAGGCCCTCTCGACAGGCGTTTAGGAAACACCATATATTTT.

In DNA, the CDR3 is TGTGCCAGCAGTTACACAGGGGGCGAAGAGACCCAGTACTTC. Protein sequence: CASSYTGGEETQYF. The chain links TRBV7-9 to TRBJ2-5; 9 bases line up with TRBD1. The CDR3 contains 14 residues. Germline values: CDR1 SEHNR, CDR2 FQNEAQ (reference sequence). V shed 6 bases, J shed 3 bases, and the junction held 5 bases outside the gene matches.

V is TRBV28 and J is TRBJ2-5; TRBD2 might be the D (5 bases). Per the germline V gene, CDR1 is MDHEN and CDR2 is SYDVKM. CDR3 size: 14 residues. V was clipped by 4 bases and J by 4 bases, with 13 bases between them. The CDR3 nucleotides are TGTGCCAGCAGTTACATCAGGACTGGAGAGACCCAGTACTTC. Translated, it gives CASSYIRTGETQYF.

The chain uses TRBV28 and TRBJ2-5; 7 bases fit TRBD2. Germline V gene data show CDR1 as MDHEN and CDR2 as SYDVKM. The CDR3 contains 16 residues. Losses at the gene ends were 6 bases for V and 2 bases for J; bases not matched to a gene: 12. Written as DNA, the CDR3 is TGTGCCAGCAGCGCCGGACTAGAAGCCAATCAAGAGACCCAGTACTTC. Amino acids: CASSAGLEANQETQYF.

This clone appeared a single time. The J gene is TRBJ1-2, the V gene TRBV2; D ambiguous. The CDR3 covers 13 residues. Germline values: CDR1 SNHLY, CDR2 FYNNEI. The V and J ends lost 5 bases and 5 bases respectively, with 12 bases between them. The CDR3: CASSTGQVYGYTF. The CDR3 bases are TGTGCCAGCAGTACCGGGCAGGTGTATGGCTACACCTTC. Looking up the rest from reference TRBV2 and TRBJ1-2 gives the full variable domain: EPEVTQTPSHQVTQMGQEVILRCVPISNHLYFYWYRQILGQKVEFLVSFYNNEISEKSEIFDDQFSVERPDGSNFTLKIRSTKLEDSAMYFCASSTGQVYGYTFGSGTRLTVV.

This sequence joins TRBV28 and TRBJ1-3; TRBD1 is a possible D gene (5 bases). Germline V gene data show CDR1 as MDHEN and CDR2 as SYDVKM. The CDR3 covers 13 residues. The V end lost 1 base, the J end lost 4 bases, and 5 bases lay between the germline ends. CDR3 region: CASSLYRGNTIYF. The CDR3 nucleotides read TGTGCCAGCAGTTTATACAGGGGAAACACCATATATTTT.

CDR3 bases: TGTGCCAGCAGCTTGTTTAGGGGACTAGCGGGAGTTTCCGAGCAGTACTTC. It yields the protein CASSLFRGLAGVSEQYF. The chain combines TRBV5-6 with TRBJ2-7, with TRBD2 identical over 14 bases. The CDR3 consists of 17 residues. From germline, CDR1 is SGHDT and CDR2 YYEEEE. V trimming: 1 base; J trimming: 6 bases; junction bases outside the gene matches: 9.

CDR3 protein: CASSVGTTNEQFF. The CDR3 nucleotides read TGTGCCAGCAGCGTGGGGACCACGAATGAGCAGTTCTTC. The gene calls are TRBV11-3 and TRBJ2-1, with D perhaps being TRBD1 or TRBD2 (5 bases each). Between the trimmed V and J ends, which lost 5 bases and 7 bases, there was a span of 12 bases. Germline CDR1 is SGHNT and CDR2 is YENEEA. There are 13 residues in the CDR3.

In DNA form, the CDR3 reads TGTGCCAGCAGCTATATAGCGGGAGTAAAAGAGACCCAGTACTTC. It yields the protein CASSYIAGVKETQYF. The chain carries TRBV7-3 and TRBJ2-5; 9 bases fit TRBD2. Trimming removed 4 bases from V and 3 bases from J; junction bases left unmatched: 6. Germline assignment: CDR1 SGHTA and CDR2 FQGTGA. This CDR3 contains 15 residues.

V gene TRBV28 combines with J gene TRBJ2-2, with D perhaps matching TRBD1 (6 bases). The V gene's germline CDR1 is MDHEN and CDR2 SYDVKM. The ends were cut back, 3 bases at V and 14 bases at J, with 19 bases in the middle. This CDR3 has 14 residues. The CDR3 loop is CASSLTGGTARLFF. The CDR3 bases are TGTGCCAGCAGTTTGACAGGAGGTACCGCTCGACTGTTTTTT.

V gene TRBV19 combines with J gene TRBJ2-1; TRBD2 might be the D (7 bases). V lost 5 bases and J 5 bases, leaving 34 bases between the germline ends. The CDR3 has 21 amino acids. Germline values: CDR1 LNHDA, CDR2 SQIVND (reference sequence). CDR3 coding DNA: TGTGCCAGTAGTGACCCCTCGGGGGGCATCTACCCACACCGTTTTAACAATGAGCAGTTCTTC. Its protein is CASSDPSGGIYPHRFNNEQFF.

A note on this clone: Other DNA sequences in this sample translate to the same CDR3. The rearrangement uses TRBV28 and TRBJ2-1, with unresolved D. This CDR3 region has 12 residues. Trimming cost V 3 bases and J 4 bases, with 4 bases left between them. The germline CDR1 and CDR2 sequences are MDHEN and SYDVKM. The CDR3 loop is CASSFSYNEQFF. The DNA for the CDR3 is TGTGCCAGCAGTTTTTCATACAATGAGCAGTTCTTC.

This chain joins TRBV5-6 and TRBJ2-1, with 9 bases that match TRBD2. Trimming at V came to 0 bases and at J to 4 bases, leaving 8 bases not matched to a gene. The CDR3 contains 17 residues. Germline V CDR1 and CDR2: SGHDT, YYEEEE. This CDR3 is CASSLGRSSGGYNEQFF. DNA of the CDR3: TGTGCCAGCAGCTTGGGTCGTAGTAGCGGGGGTTACAATGAGCAGTTCTTC.

The rearrangement uses TRBV23-1 and TRBJ2-7; D is possibly TRBD1 (6 bases). TRBV23-1 is filed as an ORF, its function uncertain. The CDR3 spans 15 residues. Trimming removed 0 bases from V and 5 bases from J, with 14 bases in between. This chain's CDR3 is CASSQSGRGSHEQYF. CDR3 DNA: TGCGCCAGCAGTCAATCAGGCAGGGGATCCCACGAGCAGTACTTC.

The chain is built from TRBV19 and TRBJ2-5; TRBD2 matches 13 bases. The length of the CDR3 is 16 residues. Germline V gives CDR1 LNHDA, CDR2 SQIVND (reference sequence). The ends lost 5 bases at V and 1 base at J; junction bases unmatched: 4. The CDR3 loop is CASSPGLAGSQETQYF. In nucleotides, the CDR3 is TGTGCCAGTAGTCCGGGACTAGCGGGATCCCAAGAGACCCAGTACTTC.

V usage is TRBV30 and J usage is TRBJ2-7, with D tentatively TRBD1 (6 bases). The CDR3 is made up of 13 amino acids. V shed 0 bases and J shed 5 bases, with 11 bases lying between them. Germline V CDR1 and CDR2: GTSNPN, SVGIG (reference sequence). The CDR3 here is CAWSVQGFHEQYF. CDR3 nucleotide sequence: TGTGCCTGGAGTGTACAGGGTTTCCACGAGCAGTACTTC.

This chain uses TRBV5-1 with TRBJ1-1; D is unclear. Germline CDR1 is SGHRS and CDR2 is YFSETQ. The CDR3 totals 14 residues. Trimming took 1 base from V and 0 from J, leaving 7 bases between them. CDR3 in amino acids: CASSLKALNTEAFF. CDR3 sequence (DNA): TGCGCCAGCAGCTTGAAGGCCCTGAACACTGAAGCTTTCTTT.

The chain's CDR3 is CASSSPGTQYF. In DNA, the CDR3 is TGTGCCAGCAGCTCCCCCGGGACCCAGTACTTC. This chain links TRBV5-4 with TRBJ2-5; D remains ambiguous. Germline loops: CDR1 SGHNT, CDR2 YYREEE (reference sequence). This CDR3 has 11 amino acids. V was shortened by 3 bases and J by 7 bases, with 7 bases between the two germline ends.

V gene TRBV19 combines with J gene TRBJ2-1; D remains ambiguous. Deletions cut 4 bases from V and 4 bases from J, with 11 bases between. Germline lookup yields CDR1 LNHDA and CDR2 SQIVND (reference sequence). The CDR3 contains 14 residues. The CDR3 sequence: CASSTPELYNEQFF. CDR3 bases: TGTGCCAGTAGTACCCCGGAGCTATACAATGAGCAGTTCTTC.

The DNA of the CDR3 is TGTGCCAGCAGTTCTCGCCTGGACCGGGAGACCCAGTACTTC. Translating it yields CASSSRLDRETQYF. The V gene is TRBV28, the J gene TRBJ2-5; D remains ambiguous. The V gene lost 4 bases and the J gene lost 5 bases, with 14 bases spanning the gap. The germline CDR1 and CDR2 sequences are MDHEN and SYDVKM. CDR3 length: 14 residues. Using reference TRBV28 and TRBJ2-5 for the parts outside the CDR3, the full variable domain is DVKVTQSSRYLVKRTGEKVFLECVQDMDHENMFWYRQDPGLGLRLIYFSYDVKMKEKGDIPEGYSVSREKKERFSLILESASTNQTSMYLCASSSRLDRETQYFGPGTRLLVL.

The chain uses TRBV27 and TRBJ2-1; D may be TRBD1 (5 bases). Trimming took off 5 bases at V and 3 bases at J, with 17 bases between the two ends. The CDR3 length is 16 residues. Germline CDR1 and CDR2: MNHEY and SMNVEV (reference sequence). The CDR3 spells CASSPLQGSSYNEQFF. In DNA, the CDR3 is TGTGCCAGCAGTCCCCTGCAGGGTTCCAGCTACAATGAGCAGTTCTTC.

The chain employs TRBV29-1 and TRBJ2-5; no firm D call. Germline CDR1 SQVTM, CDR2 ANQGSEA. The V end was cut by 2 bases, the J end by 4 bases, with 5 bases between. CDR3 size: 11 residues. In DNA form, the CDR3 reads TGCAGCGTTGAACGGCGAGAGACCCAGTACTTC. Translated, it gives CSVERRETQYF.

This clone was recorded once. This chain uses TRBV5-4 with TRBJ2-7; TRBD1 matches 10 bases. Trimming cost V 0 bases and J 7 bases; bases outside gene matches: 13. The CDR3 is made up of 17 amino acids. Germline loops: CDR1 SGHNT, CDR2 YYREEE (reference sequence). The CDR3 reads CASSLGSATGGAGEQYF. The DNA for the CDR3 is TGTGCCAGCAGCTTGGGATCGGCGACAGGGGGCGCGGGGGAGCAGTACTTC. The complete variable domain, with remaining parts taken from reference TRBV5-4 and TRBJ2-7, reads ETGVTQSPTHLIKTRGQQVTLRCSSQSGHNTVSWYQQALGQGPQFIFQYYREEENGRGNFPPRFSGLQFPNYSSELNVNALELDDSALYLCASSLGSATGGAGEQYFGPGTRLTVT.

The J gene is TRBJ2-1, the V gene TRBV15; no reliable D call. This CDR3 comprises 16 residues. V lost 0 bases to trimming and J lost 8 bases, with 17 bases between them. The V gene's germline CDR1 is LNHNV and CDR2 YYDKDF (reference sequence). CDR3 region: CATSRDGETGLDEQFF. CDR3 DNA sequence: TGTGCCACCAGCAGAGATGGCGAGACTGGCCTGGATGAGCAGTTCTTC.

This chain uses TRBV19 with TRBJ2-7; 8 bases agree with TRBD2. V was clipped by 7 bases and J by 6 bases; unmatched bases: 5. This CDR3 has 12 amino acids. Looked up from germline, CDR1 is LNHDA and CDR2 is SQIVND (reference sequence). In DNA form, the CDR3 reads TGTGCCAGTATCGGGGGGGGCGGCGAGCAGTACTTC. As protein: CASIGGGGEQYF.

This chain connects TRBV4-2 to TRBJ2-5; the D is unclear. The CDR3 is 15 amino acids. Germline V gene lookup returns CDR1 LGHNA and CDR2 YNFKEQ. V was trimmed by 0 bases and J by 1 base, leaving 9 bases between them. CDR3 region: CASSQDTDLQETQYF. CDR3 nucleotides: TGTGCCAGCAGCCAAGATACGGATCTCCAAGAGACCCAGTACTTC.

The chain has TRBV7-9 and TRBJ2-7, with a weak D call TRBD2 (6 bases). This CDR3 contains 15 residues. V was pared by 1 base and J by 2 bases, with 12 bases between. Germline CDR1 and CDR2: SEHNR and FQNEAQ (reference sequence). The CDR3 nucleotides read TGTGCCAGCAGCTTAGTACTAGCCGACCCCTACGAGCAGTACTTC. Protein product: CASSLVLADPYEQYF.

V usage is TRBV7-3 and J usage is TRBJ2-1; D is ambiguous. The germline V gene has CDR1 SGHTA and CDR2 FQGTGA. This CDR3 contains 15 residues. The germline V and J ends were trimmed by 5 bases and 4 bases, with 15 bases remaining between them. The chain's CDR3 is CASSPTGGLYNEQFF. The DNA for the CDR3 is TGTGCCAGCAGCCCCACTGGCGGATTGTACAATGAGCAGTTCTTC.

The rearrangement uses TRBV30 and TRBJ2-2, with D unclear. V lost 5 bases and J 5 bases, leaving 6 bases between the germline ends. The CDR3 loop spans 11 amino acids. Germline CDR1 reads GTSNPN; CDR2 reads SVGIG (reference sequence). The DNA for the CDR3 is TGTGCCTGGGCTGTGACCGGGGAGCTGTTTTTT. Translating it yields CAWAVTGELFF.